Shown below are 15 T cell receptor beta chains from a single sample sequenced in a study of cytomegalovirus exposure and HLA in healthy donors. PCR primers comprised 60 Vbeta and 13 Jbeta primers. Repertoires were generated with immunoSEQ multiplex PCR, while TCRdb's copy carries only in-frame clones and drops some. The table includes about 250,000 clones, 80% detected once. Sequences were obtained from PBMCs. Every receptor here comes from a girl aged 2 to 9 in good health and CMV-seronegative.

This chain uses TRBV5-1 with TRBJ2-2; weak D call: TRBD2 (6 bases). Trimming cost V 2 bases and J 4 bases, with 15 bases left between them. Germline V gene sequence: CDR1 SGHRS, CDR2 YFSETQ. This CDR3 is built from 16 residues. This CDR3 is CASSLPSGVSTGELFF. In DNA form, the CDR3 reads TGCGCCAGCAGCTTACCATCGGGGGTCTCCACCGGGGAGCTGTTTTTT.

This clone was observed a single time. The chain uses TRBV2 and TRBJ2-7, with 15 bases identical to TRBD2. CDR3 length equals 16 residues. V dropped 7 bases and J dropped 4; count of bases not matched to a gene: 8. From germline, CDR1 is SNHLY and CDR2 FYNNEI. CDR3 sequence: CASTDGTSGRNYEQYF. DNA for the CDR3: TGTGCCAGCACCGACGGGACTAGCGGGAGGAATTACGAGCAGTACTTC. The whole variable domain, filled in from reference TRBV2 and TRBJ2-7, reads EPEVTQTPSHQVTQMGQEVILRCVPISNHLYFYWYRQILGQKVEFLVSFYNNEISEKSEIFDDQFSVERPDGSNFTLKIRSTKLEDSAMYFCASTDGTSGRNYEQYFGPGTRLTVT.

The chain recombines TRBV9 with TRBJ1-2, with TRBD1 as a possible D gene (6 bases). Trimming removed 0 bases from V and 5 bases from J, with 11 bases in between. From germline, CDR1 is SGDLS and CDR2 YYNGEE. There are 14 residues in the CDR3. The CDR3 DNA reads as TGTGCCAGCAGCGTAGAATCACAGGGTTATGGCTACACCTTC. This gives the protein CASSVESQGYGYTF. Looking up the rest from reference TRBV9 and TRBJ1-2 gives the full variable domain: DSGVTQTPKHLITATGQRVTLRCSPRSGDLSVYWYQQSLDQGLQFLIQYYNGEERAKGNILERFSAQQFPDLHSELNLSSLELGDSALYFCASSVESQGYGYTFGSGTRLTVV.

The chain uses TRBV11-2 and TRBJ2-1; TRBD2 is a possible D gene (6 bases). CDR3 length equals 17 residues. CDR1 and CDR2 from the germline V gene are SGHAT and FQNNGV. Trimming shortened V by 4 bases and J by 8 bases, and 24 bases separated the two germline ends. The CDR3 protein is CASSYRDSRKRRDEQFF. The CDR3 DNA sequence: TGTGCCAGCAGCTATCGGGACTCACGCAAACGGAGGGATGAGCAGTTCTTC.

This chain uses TRBV7-2 with TRBJ2-7; no definite D call. Trimming pared 0 bases from V and 0 bases from J, leaving 9 bases between. The CDR3 is 15 amino acids. Per the germline V gene, CDR1 is SGHTA and CDR2 is FQGNSA. Written as DNA, the CDR3 is TGTGCCAGCAGCTTAGCTGGCATAAGCTCCTACGAGCAGTACTTC. Its protein is CASSLAGISSYEQYF.

This clone was seen only once. The chain joins TRBV11-3 to TRBJ2-7; possibly TRBD2 for D (5 bases). CDR1 SGHNT and CDR2 YENEEA come from the germline V gene. This CDR3 has 11 amino acids. With 10 bases removed from V and 6 bases from J, the gap between germline ends came to 13 bases. CDR3: CAKRTLGEQYF. The CDR3 nucleotides are TGTGCCAAAAGGACTCTAGGCGAGCAGTACTTC.

The chain employs TRBV7-9 and TRBJ1-4; TRBD1 matches 7 bases. Germline loops: CDR1 SEHNR, CDR2 FQNEAQ (reference sequence). The trim removed 4 bases at V and 6 bases at J, leaving 14 bases unmatched. There are 17 residues in the CDR3. CDR3 region: CASSSLLGGREDEKLFF. Here the CDR3 DNA reads TGTGCCAGCAGCTCTTTATTAGGGGGCAGGGAGGATGAAAAACTGTTTTTT.

The J gene is TRBJ1-5, the V gene TRBV6-4, with D maybe TRBD1 (5 bases). Germline V gene lookup returns CDR1 MRHNA and CDR2 SNTAGT. The CDR3 is 17 residues long. Between the trimmed V and J ends, which lost 6 bases and 0 bases, there was a span of 18 bases. In DNA, the CDR3 is TGTGCCAGCAGCGGCACCGGGACTGATAATAGCAATCAGCCCCAGCATTTT. Amino acids: CASSGTGTDNSNQPQHF.

This clone has more than one count but fewer than ten. The CDR3 here is CASSWGTGVWEQYF. The CDR3 bases are TGTGCCAGCAGCTGGGGGACAGGCGTCTGGGAGCAGTACTTC. This rearrangement joins TRBV7-9 to TRBJ2-7; 8 nucleotides line up with TRBD1. There are 14 residues in the CDR3. Trimming cost V 4 bases and J 7 bases; bases outside gene matches: 9. Germline values: CDR1 SEHNR, CDR2 FQNEAQ (reference sequence).

The genes are TRBV28 and TRBJ2-7; 7 bases align to TRBD1. CDR1 and CDR2 from the germline V gene are MDHEN and SYDVKM. J was trimmed by 0 bases and V by 5 bases; bases with no gene match: 7. There are 15 residues in the CDR3. CDR3 sequence reads: CASSASGQASYEQYF. CDR3 bases: TGTGCCAGCAGTGCGTCTGGACAGGCCTCCTACGAGCAGTACTTC.

Only one count was recorded for this clone. Written as DNA, the CDR3 is TGTGCCAGCAGTTTTCTGCTAGCGGGATACAATGAGCAGTTCTTC. Translating it yields CASSFLLAGYNEQFF. The chain employs TRBV6-5 and TRBJ2-1, with 9 nucleotides matching TRBD2. Germline V gene lookup returns CDR1 MNHEY and CDR2 SVGAGI. The CDR3 is 15 residues long. V shed 4 bases and J 4 bases; nucleotides not matched to a gene: 5.

This chain links TRBV19 with TRBJ1-1; D gene unclear. There are 13 residues in the CDR3. Trimming took off 6 bases at V and 5 bases at J, with 13 bases between the two ends. Per the germline V gene, CDR1 is LNHDA and CDR2 is SQIVND (reference sequence). The CDR3 DNA follows: TGTGCCAGTAGCCTAGCGGGTCGTACTGAAGCTTTCTTT. It encodes CASSLAGRTEAFF.

The genes are TRBV18 and TRBJ2-7, with TRBD2 identical over 7 bases. The V segment lost 0 bases and the J segment 4 bases; nucleotides outside the gene matches: 3. This CDR3 has 14 residues. Germline lookup yields CDR1 KGHSH and CDR2 LQKENI. The CDR3 nucleotides are TGTGCCAGCTCACCACCCCCGGGACTATACGAGCAGTACTTC. This translates into CASSPPPGLYEQYF.

V is TRBV5-5 and J is TRBJ2-5; D possibly corresponds to TRBD1 (5 bases). Germline values: CDR1 SGHKS, CDR2 YYEKEE (reference sequence). The CDR3 spans 15 residues. Trimming removed 6 bases from V and 5 bases from J, with 20 bases in between. The CDR3 DNA reads TGTGCCAGCACCTTTGGGGCAGGTCGGGTCGAGACCCAGTACTTC. Its protein is CASTFGAGRVETQYF. The full variable domain, rest sourced from reference TRBV5-5 and TRBJ2-5, is DAGVTQSPTHLIKTRGQQVTLRCSPISGHKSVSWYQQVLGQGPQFIFQYYEKEERGRGNFPDRFSARQFPNYSSELNVNALLLGDSALYLCASTFGAGRVETQYFGPGTRLLVL.

This chain joins TRBV6-5 and TRBJ2-7; no clear D. V was cut by 2 bases and J by 2 bases, with 13 bases left in between. CDR1 and CDR2 (germline): MNHEY, SVGAGI. This CDR3 contains 15 residues. CDR3 protein: CASSYGRRSTYEQYF. In nucleotides, the CDR3 is TGTGCCAGCAGTTACGGCCGAAGAAGTACCTACGAGCAGTACTTC.